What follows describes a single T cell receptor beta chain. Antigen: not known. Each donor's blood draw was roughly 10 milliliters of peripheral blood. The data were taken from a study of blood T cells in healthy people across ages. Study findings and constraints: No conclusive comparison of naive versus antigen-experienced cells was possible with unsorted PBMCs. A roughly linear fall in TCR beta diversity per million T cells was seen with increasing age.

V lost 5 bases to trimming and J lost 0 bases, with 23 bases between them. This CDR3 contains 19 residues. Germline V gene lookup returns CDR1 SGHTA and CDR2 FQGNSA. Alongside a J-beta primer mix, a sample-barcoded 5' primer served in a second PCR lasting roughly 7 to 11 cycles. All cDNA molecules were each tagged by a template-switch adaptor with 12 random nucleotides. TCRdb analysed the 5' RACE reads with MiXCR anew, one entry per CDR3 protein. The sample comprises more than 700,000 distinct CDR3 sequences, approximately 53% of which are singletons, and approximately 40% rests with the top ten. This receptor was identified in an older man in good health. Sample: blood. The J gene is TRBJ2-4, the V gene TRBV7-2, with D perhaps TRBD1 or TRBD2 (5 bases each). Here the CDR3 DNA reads TGTGCCAGCAGCCATAGAGGGGCCCTAACCGGATTAGCCAAAAACATTCAGTACTTC. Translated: CASSHRGALTGLAKNIQYF.